These 32 T cell receptor beta chains were all obtained from the same sample, sequenced in a study of CD8+CD57+ T cells in acquired aplastic anemia (dated by TCRdb to between 2018 and 2020). TCRdb lists the instrument as Illumina HiSeq 2000. Genomic DNA was used as template for profiling of TCR beta VDJ combinations and CDR3 sequences. The public reads were quality trimmed at Q25 with fastp and then assembled into clones with MiXCR by TCRdb, keeping productive beta chains. CDR3 protein sequences are deduplicated, and each keeps its most common genes and DNA. Present in this sample are about 200,000 distinct CDR3 sequences, roughly 35% of which were seen just once. The top ten constitute about 1.1% of the sample. Sample: sorted CD4+, CD8+, or CD8+CD57+ T cells (not recorded which) from PBMCs. The receptors here all came from a human donor in good health, serving as a control.

The chain uses TRBV9 and TRBJ2-4; tentatively, D is TRBD2 (7 bases). Deletions cut 4 bases from V and 0 bases from J, with 14 bases between. Germline V lookup: CDR1 SGDLS, CDR2 YYNGEE. The CDR3 runs to 16 residues. The CDR3 loop reads CASSLGRGLAKNIQYF. The CDR3 DNA reads as TGTGCCAGCAGCTTGGGGAGGGGGTTAGCCAAAAACATTCAGTACTTC. The variable domain in full, completed from reference TRBV9 and TRBJ2-4, reads DSGVTQTPKHLITATGQRVTLRCSPRSGDLSVYWYQQSLDQGLQFLIQYYNGEERAKGNILERFSAQQFPDLHSELNLSSLELGDSALYFCASSLGRGLAKNIQYFGAGTRLSVL.

This rearrangement joins TRBV12-3 or TRBV12-4 to TRBJ2-3; D is perhaps TRBD2 (6 bases). The CDR3 has 14 amino acids. Deletions cut 6 bases from V and 2 bases from J, with 12 bases between. This CDR3 is CASRMEGHTDTQYF. In nucleotides, the CDR3 is TGTGCCAGCAGAATGGAGGGCCACACAGATACGCAGTATTTT.

The rearrangement uses TRBV20-1 and TRBJ1-5; D is possibly TRBD1 (5 bases). V was cut by 3 bases and J by 1 base, with 10 bases left in between. Germline CDR1 and CDR2: DFQATT and SNEGSKA (reference sequence). This CDR3 contains 14 residues. The DNA of the CDR3 is TGCAGTGCTAGTCCGGGGGAGAGCAATCAGCCCCAGCATTTT. It translates to CSASPGESNQPQHF.

This clonotype was detected a few times. The CDR3 does not close with the conserved phenylalanine or tryptophan, likely indicating a read error. The chain combines TRBV10-3 with TRBJ2-7; D possibly corresponds to TRBD2 (7 bases). Germline V lookup: CDR1 ENHRY, CDR2 SYGVKD. V was pared by 4 bases and J by 0 bases, with 13 bases between. The CDR3 length is 15 residues. The CDR3 DNA reads TGTGCCATCAGTGGGGGAGGGGGGAGCTCCTACGAGCAGTACTCC. Amino acids: CAISGGGGSSYEQYS.

This clonotype was observed at least ten times. The J gene is TRBJ2-7, the V gene TRBV19; 7 nucleotides align to TRBD1. CDR1 is LNHDA and CDR2 is SQIVND in the germline V gene (reference sequence). This CDR3 spans 13 amino acids. The junction had 5 bases not matched to a gene; V was cut back by 6 bases and J by 3 bases. CDR3 in DNA: TGTGCCAGTAGGGACAGGACCAACTACGAGCAGTACTTC. It is translated as CASRDRTNYEQYF.

This clonotype was counted many times. The J gene is TRBJ2-2, the V gene TRBV19; TRBD1 matches at 7 bases. The CDR3 spans 15 residues. V dropped 6 bases and J dropped 5; count of bases not matched to a gene: 9. Germline V gene lookup returns CDR1 LNHDA and CDR2 SQIVND (reference sequence). The CDR3 here is CASSSRPGQTGELFF. CDR3 nucleotides: TGTGCCAGTAGCTCCCGCCCGGGACAGACCGGGGAGCTGTTTTTT.

This clonotype was found many times. The chain carries TRBV29-1 and TRBJ2-3; 10 nucleotides match TRBD1. With 4 bases clipped from V and 2 bases from J, the junction kept 6 bases outside the gene matches. The CDR3 length is 15 residues. Germline CDR1 and CDR2: SQVTM and ANQGSEA. CDR3 nucleotides: TGCAGCGTTGTGGGGGACAGGGGATACACAGATACGCAGTATTTT. Translated: CSVVGDRGYTDTQYF.

This clonotype was recorded at least ten times. This chain connects TRBV14 to TRBJ2-3; possibly TRBD1 for D (7 bases). Germline V gives CDR1 SGHDN, CDR2 FVKESK. The V and J ends lost 1 base and 5 bases respectively, with 16 bases between them. This CDR3 region has 16 residues. CDR3 nucleotides: TGTGCCAGCAGCCAAGTAGGGGGGACAGTCGGAGATACGCAGTATTTT. Translation: CASSQVGGTVGDTQYF. Full variable domain (outside the CDR3, taken from reference TRBV14 and TRBJ2-3): EAGVTQFPSHSVIEKGQTVTLRCDPISGHDNLYWYRRVMGKEIKFLLHFVKESKQDESGMPNNRFLAERTGGTYSTLKVQPAELEDSGVYFCASSQVGGTVGDTQYFGPGTRLTVL.

The rearrangement joins TRBV24-1 to TRBJ2-3; D unresolved. Trimming removed 3 bases from V and 1 base from J, with 13 bases in between. Germline V gene data show CDR1 as KGHDR and CDR2 as SFDVKD. The CDR3 runs 16 residues. CDR3: CATSDPDPRGTDTQYF. In DNA form, the CDR3 reads TGTGCCACCAGTGATCCCGATCCACGCGGCACAGATACGCAGTATTTT.

This clonotype has only a few counts. The chain is built from TRBV5-4 and TRBJ2-5; 9 nucleotides align to TRBD1. This CDR3 comprises 15 residues. From germline, CDR1 is SGHNT and CDR2 YYREEE (reference sequence). The V and J ends lost 4 bases and 5 bases, in that order; junction bases with no gene match: 9. The CDR3 here is CASSIRTGATETQYF. The CDR3 DNA is TGTGCCAGCAGCATTAGGACAGGGGCAACCGAGACCCAGTACTTC.

V gene TRBV2 combines with J gene TRBJ1-5, with D possibly matching TRBD1 (5 bases). The CDR3 is made up of 14 amino acids. Germline V lookup: CDR1 SNHLY, CDR2 FYNNEI. V shed 6 bases and J shed 5 bases, with 14 bases lying between them. CDR3 sequence: CASRMGQGDQPQHF. CDR3 DNA sequence: TGTGCCAGCAGGATGGGGCAGGGAGATCAGCCCCAGCATTTT.

This clonotype was found many times. V and J are TRBV7-2 and TRBJ2-3; D call uncertain. Germline-derived CDR1 and CDR2 are SGHTA and FQGNSA. This CDR3 has 10 amino acids. Trimming removed 5 bases at V and 6 bases at J, with 3 bases between. The CDR3 here is CASSPDTQYF. DNA for the CDR3: TGTGCCAGCAGCCCCGATACGCAGTATTTT.

This clonotype was counted at least ten times. The V and J genes are TRBV20-1 and TRBJ2-5; the match to TRBD2 covers 7 bases. V lost 4 bases to trimming and J lost 4 bases; unmatched junction nucleotides: 6. The V gene's germline CDR1 is DFQATT and CDR2 SNEGSKA (reference sequence). This CDR3 is built from 13 residues. CDR3 residues: CSAMGPSGETQYF. CDR3 in DNA: TGCAGTGCTATGGGGCCTAGCGGAGAGACCCAGTACTTC.

A few counts support this clonotype. V and J are TRBV5-1 and TRBJ1-1; D is undetermined. The CDR3 extends over 13 amino acids. V lost 1 base and J 7 bases, leaving 11 bases between the germline ends. The germline CDR1 and CDR2 sequences are SGHRS and YFSETQ. In DNA, the CDR3 is TGCGCCAGCAGCTTGTCTGGGTCGGGTGAAGCTTTCTTT. Translating it yields CASSLSGSGEAFF.

In nucleotides, the CDR3 is TGCAGTGCTAGAAGTGGGGGAGAGGGAAATTCACCCCTCCACTTT. Amino acid sequence: CSARSGGEGNSPLHF. The V and J genes are TRBV20-1 and TRBJ1-6; perhaps TRBD1 as D (5 bases). The germline gives CDR1 DFQATT, CDR2 SNEGSKA (reference sequence). CDR3 size: 15 residues. Trimming stripped 2 bases from V and 7 bases from J, with 15 bases between.

The chain links TRBV10-3 to TRBJ1-5; no clear D. This CDR3 contains 11 residues. The germline V gene encodes CDR1 ENHRY and CDR2 SYGVKD. V gave up 6 bases and J gave up 11 bases, with 11 bases separating them. CDR3 DNA sequence: TGTGCCATCAGGGCCCATGGCTCCCAGCATTTT. This encodes CAIRAHGSQHF.

This clonotype was counted between two and nine times. The chain uses TRBV6-2 or TRBV6-3 and TRBJ2-2; D may be TRBD2 (6 bases). The CDR3 totals 15 residues. V lost 6 bases, J lost 5 bases, and 16 bases lay in between. The germline CDR1 and CDR2 sequences are MNHEY and SVGEGT. CDR3 DNA sequence: TGTGCCAGCAGGCCCGGGGGAGATCGGACCGGGGAGCTGTTTTTT. Its protein is CASRPGGDRTGELFF.

V usage is TRBV2 and J usage is TRBJ2-3; a weak D match, TRBD1 (5 bases). Trimming removed 4 bases from V and 9 bases from J, with 17 bases in between. Per germline, CDR1 SNHLY and CDR2 FYNNEI. CDR3 size: 14 residues. The DNA for the CDR3 is TGTGCCAGCAGTGCCACAGGAACCGGAGAGACGCAGTATTTT. Translating gives CASSATGTGETQYF.

The rearrangement joins TRBV3-1 to TRBJ2-7; a possible D gene is TRBD2 (5 bases). The CDR3 extends over 14 amino acids. Trimming left V 4 bases short and J 2 bases short, with 12 bases between. Germline V gene data show CDR1 as LGHDT and CDR2 as YNNKEL (reference sequence). The chain's CDR3 is CASSRGGSPYEQYF. The CDR3 DNA reads TGTGCCAGCAGCCGAGGCGGGTCCCCCTACGAGCAGTACTTC.

This clonotype was detected ten times or more. J is TRBJ2-7 and V is TRBV6-1; TRBD2 matches at 12 bases. With 6 bases clipped from V and 6 bases from J, the junction kept 12 bases outside the gene matches. The V gene's germline CDR1 is MNHNS and CDR2 SASEGT. The CDR3 is 16 amino acids. The CDR3 spells CASSLTTSGRLGEQYF. For the CDR3, the DNA is TGTGCCAGCAGCCTTACGACTAGCGGGAGACTAGGCGAGCAGTACTTC.

As for this clonotype: This may be a read error, as it is one base from a much larger clone. The chain combines TRBV11-1 with TRBJ2-7, with a weak D call TRBD1 (6 bases). This CDR3 has 16 residues. V dropped 1 base and J dropped 3 bases, with 16 bases sitting between them. Germline V lookup: CDR1 SGHAT, CDR2 FQDESV (reference sequence). The CDR3 reads CASSLGSLGRGYEQYF. In DNA, the CDR3 is TGTGCCAGCAGCTTAGGTTCTTTGGGCAGGGGCTACGAGCAGTACTTC.

The chain links TRBV29-1 to TRBJ2-7; 7 bases fit TRBD1. Trimming cost V 6 bases and J 2 bases; bases outside gene matches: 7. The CDR3 covers 13 residues. The germline V gene encodes CDR1 SQVTM and CDR2 ANQGSEA. The CDR3 is CSVEQGRAYEQYF. CDR3 DNA sequence: TGCAGCGTCGAACAGGGGCGAGCCTACGAGCAGTACTTC.

Ten or more counts support this clonotype. The rearrangement joins TRBV10-2 to TRBJ2-1, with D possibly matching TRBD2 (7 bases). The length of the CDR3 is 17 residues. Germline CDR1 reads WSHSY; CDR2 reads SAAADI. Trimming cost V 4 bases and J 2 bases, with 18 bases left between them. CDR3 protein: CASSASRGEGAYNEQFF. CDR3 coding DNA: TGCGCCAGCAGTGCCTCACGTGGGGAGGGGGCCTACAATGAGCAGTTCTTC.

To note about this clonotype: A much larger clone lies one base from this, so it may be a read error. The CDR3, as DNA: TGTGCCAGCAGCTCTCTAGGAGGGGCAGGCACTAAAGCTTTCTTT. Encoded protein: CASSSLGGAGTKAFF. The V and J genes are TRBV25-1 and TRBJ1-1; perhaps TRBD1 as D (5 bases). Germline assignment: CDR1 MGHDK and CDR2 SYGVNS. This CDR3 spans 15 amino acids.

The V and J genes are TRBV5-1 and TRBJ1-1; the D gene is possibly TRBD1 (5 bases). From germline, CDR1 is SGHRS and CDR2 YFSETQ. There are 16 residues in the CDR3. The V gene lost 4 bases and the J gene lost 4 bases, with 20 bases spanning the gap. CDR3 in DNA: TGCGCCAGCAGCCCCCCACGGGAACGGGGCGGCACTGAAGCTTTCTTT. Translation gives CASSPPRERGGTEAFF.

The rearrangement links TRBV9 to TRBJ2-5; tentatively, D is TRBD2 (6 bases). Trimming left V 0 bases short and J 5 bases short, with 8 bases between. Germline V gene data show CDR1 as SGDLS and CDR2 as YYNGEE. The CDR3 length is 13 residues. The CDR3 spells CASSVGGIETQYF. In nucleotides, the CDR3 is TGTGCCAGCAGCGTAGGCGGGATCGAGACCCAGTACTTC.

In this sample, this clonotype turned up a few times. The CDR3 protein is CASSPIGTTNEKLFF. The CDR3 DNA reads as TGTGCCAGCAGCCCCATCGGGACAACTAATGAAAAACTGTTTTTT. The V call is TRBV9, the J call TRBJ1-4; no firm D call. Trimming cost V 4 bases and J 0 bases, with 10 bases left between them. The CDR3 extends over 15 amino acids. The germline gives CDR1 SGDLS, CDR2 YYNGEE.

In this sample, this clonotype turned up a few times. This may come from a read error, since a much larger clone is one base off. The chain recombines TRBV20-1 with TRBJ1-2; no clear D gene. The CDR3 runs to 10 residues. Per germline, CDR1 DFQATT and CDR2 SNEGSKA (reference sequence). The CDR3 region is CGARSTPVTF. For the CDR3, the DNA is TGCGGTGCTAGAAGCACTCCTGTCACCTTC.

This chain links TRBV12-3 or TRBV12-4 with TRBJ1-1, with 8 nucleotides matching TRBD1. The ends lost 2 bases at V and 6 bases at J; junction bases unmatched: 5. This CDR3 comprises 14 residues. The CDR3 sequence: CASSLQGASAEAFF. CDR3 DNA sequence: TGTGCCAGCAGTTTACAGGGGGCGTCCGCTGAAGCTTTCTTT.

The gene calls are TRBV19 and TRBJ1-4, with no clear D. CDR1 and CDR2 (germline): LNHDA, SQIVND (reference sequence). The germline V and J ends were trimmed by 4 bases and 0 bases, with 12 bases remaining between them. There are 16 residues in the CDR3. The CDR3 DNA reads as TGTGCCAGTAGTAAGGAGCGGACCGCAACTAATGAAAAACTGTTTTTT. As protein: CASSKERTATNEKLFF.

The sample holds a few counts of this clonotype. The chain is built from TRBV30 and TRBJ1-4; 8 positions match TRBD1. Germline V gene sequence: CDR1 GTSNPN, CDR2 SVGIG (reference sequence). The V segment lost 4 bases and the J segment 6 bases; nucleotides outside the gene matches: 10. The CDR3 sequence is 15 residues long. CDR3: CAWTKTGDPDEKLFF. The CDR3 nucleotides are TGTGCCTGGACGAAGACAGGGGACCCCGATGAAAAACTGTTTTTT.

The chain recombines TRBV7-9 with TRBJ2-2; no clear D gene. CDR3 size: 14 residues. Trimming cost V 1 base and J 3 bases, with 6 bases left between them. Germline CDR1 reads SEHNR; CDR2 reads FQNEAQ (reference sequence). For the CDR3, the DNA is TGTGCCAGCAGCTTAGGAGTTTACACCGGGGAGCTGTTTTTT. Its translation: CASSLGVYTGELFF.